The entry below gives a single T cell receptor beta chain sequence along with its context. The cryopreserved samples used held roughly 0.85-10 million PBMC prior to extraction of DNA. Assay version v3.0 of immunoSEQ was used, and it was run at survey level. Per-sample sequencing targets were 40,000-50,000 T-cell genomes. This table comes from immunoSEQ multiplex PCR, and its TCRdb copy is limited to in-frame clones, with some not included. The sample lists about 36,000 clones, 80% seen once, with 5.8% in the top ten. The data stem from a study of long-term antiretroviral therapy in people with HIV. Across the study: Some samples came about a decade before the 2015 immediate-ART recommendation, and these were the earliest.

V lost 8 bases, J lost 4 bases, and 9 bases stayed unmatched. The CDR3 runs to 15 residues. Germline V gives CDR1 MNHEY, CDR2 SMNVEV (reference sequence). The TCR comes from a man aged 30 to 39 with HIV. This specimen was unsorted PBMCs, taken 3.4 years after starting antiretroviral therapy. V usage is TRBV27 and J usage is TRBJ2-3; 10 bases are a match to TRBD2. In DNA form, the CDR3 reads TGTGCCAGCCCGGCTAGCGGGAGTAGCGCAGATACGCAGTATTTT. This sequence encodes CASPASGSSADTQYF.